The 19 T cell receptor beta chains below were found in one sample sequenced in a study of T cell repertoires in cytomegalovirus infection. TCRdb ran MiXCR on the reads and lists one entry per CDR3 protein. The data contain 230,000 or so distinct CDR3 sequences, over 15% of them singletons. The sequencing input was CD8+ T cells from PBMCs. The receptors were sampled from a human donor in good health (CMV status not recorded). Some clones in this sample may be carry-over from other donors' samples.

The J gene is TRBJ1-1, the V gene TRBV29-1; TRBD1 matches 7 bases. Unmatched junction bases numbered 16, after V lost 5 bases and J lost 4 bases. The CDR3 runs 16 residues. CDR1 SQVTM and CDR2 ANQGSEA come from the germline V gene. CDR3 in DNA: TGCAGCGTTCGGGGACTCTGGGACAGAGACTTCACTGAAGCTTTCTTT. This codes for CSVRGLWDRDFTEAFF.

A word on this clonotype: This may stem from a read error, because a much larger clone lies one nucleotide away. The V and J genes are TRBV27 and TRBJ2-7; a possible D gene is TRBD1 (6 bases). Germline V gene data show CDR1 as MNHEY and CDR2 as SMNVEV (reference sequence). This CDR3 has 15 amino acids. Trimming pared 5 bases from V and 2 bases from J, leaving 16 bases between. CDR3 sequence reads: CASSPPGHGTYEQYF. For the CDR3, the DNA is TGTGCCAGCAGTCCACCGGGACATGGGACCTACGAGCAGTACTTC.

The rearrangement uses TRBV15 and TRBJ2-5, with 7 bases fitting TRBD2. The J segment lost 3 bases and the V segment lost 0 bases, leaving 4 bases of the junction unmatched. Germline CDR1 and CDR2: LNHNV and YYDKDF (reference sequence). The CDR3 has 15 residues. The CDR3 DNA sequence: TGTGCCACCAGCAGAGATTTGGGGAGGGAAGAGACCCAGTACTTC. It translates to CATSRDLGREETQYF.

This clonotype was observed at least ten times. The chain couples TRBV7-3 to TRBJ2-1; TRBD2 matches 7 bases. Trimming cost V 4 bases and J 3 bases; bases outside gene matches: 3. Germline assignment: CDR1 SGHTA and CDR2 FQGTGA. CDR3 length: 14 residues. For the CDR3, the DNA is TGTGCCAGCAGCTACGGGGGGTTCTACAATGAGCAGTTCTTC. It translates to CASSYGGFYNEQFF.

This clonotype was counted between two and nine times. The genes are TRBV20-1 and TRBJ2-1; D may correspond to TRBD1 or TRBD2 (5 bases each). Between the trimmed V and J ends, which lost 6 bases and 9 bases, there was a span of 15 bases. This CDR3 region has 12 residues. CDR1 and CDR2 from the germline V gene are DFQATT and SNEGSKA (reference sequence). The CDR3 DNA follows: TGCAGTGCCACAACTAGGGGCGGTGAGCAGTTCTTC. It specifies CSATTRGGEQFF.

Comments on this clonotype: With a much larger clone just one base away, this may be a read error. No conserved phenylalanine or tryptophan ends this CDR3, so it is likely a read error. The chain recombines TRBV6-8 with TRBJ2-7; 10 bases match TRBD1. V lost 2 bases and J lost 1; bases outside the gene matches: 2. This CDR3 contains 15 residues. Germline V gene lookup returns CDR1 MNHGY and CDR2 SAAAGT. CDR3 region: CASSYQGQGSYEQYL. The CDR3, as DNA: TGTGCCAGCAGTTACCAGGGACAGGGGTCCTACGAGCAGTACCTC.

This clonotype occurred many times. The chain links TRBV7-9 to TRBJ1-1; no definite D call. Germline CDR1 reads SEHNR; CDR2 reads FQNEAQ (reference sequence). The V end lost 2 bases, the J end lost 7 bases, and 11 bases lay between the germline ends. CDR3 length equals 13 residues. This CDR3 is CASSLSATIEAFF. The CDR3, as DNA: TGTGCCAGCAGCTTATCGGCAACAATTGAAGCTTTCTTT.

The CDR3 spells CASSSGLLNSPLHF. The CDR3 nucleotides are TGTGCCAGCAGCTCGGGACTCCTGAATTCACCCCTCCACTTT. The rearrangement joins TRBV7-8 to TRBJ1-6; D is perhaps TRBD1 (5 bases). Trimming took 4 bases from V and 7 from J, leaving 11 bases between them. Germline-derived CDR1 and CDR2 are SGHVS and FQNEAQ. The CDR3 contains 14 residues.

The chain has TRBV4-1 and TRBJ1-5; D is unresolved. This CDR3 has 16 residues. Germline CDR1 and CDR2: MGHRA and YSYEKL. Trimming removed 1 base from V and 0 bases from J, with 10 bases in between. The CDR3 reads CASSQGELYSNQPQHF. The CDR3, as DNA: TGCGCCAGCAGCCAAGGGGAATTATATAGCAATCAGCCCCAGCATTTT.

The V call is TRBV7-2, the J call TRBJ2-1; TRBD1 or TRBD2 may be the D gene (5 bases each). The V end lost 5 bases, the J end lost 5 bases, and 19 bases lay between the germline ends. This CDR3 contains 16 residues. CDR1 is SGHTA and CDR2 is FQGNSA in the germline V gene. CDR3 sequence reads: CASSPPSRDLHNEQFF. In DNA, the CDR3 is TGTGCCAGCAGCCCCCCCTCCCGGGACCTGCACAATGAGCAGTTCTTC.

This clonotype has a count of ten or more. The chain joins TRBV7-6 to TRBJ2-7; no firm D call. V was cut by 5 bases and J by 4 bases, with 12 bases left in between. Looked up from germline, CDR1 is SGHVS and CDR2 is FNYEAQ. The CDR3 consists of 13 residues. The CDR3 bases are TGTGCCAGCAGCCCAAGATTGGGGTACGAGCAGTACTTC. Its translation: CASSPRLGYEQYF.

This clonotype was picked up many times. The chain employs TRBV19 and TRBJ1-1, with no clear D. V was clipped by 3 bases and J by 0 bases, with 8 bases between them. The germline V gene has CDR1 LNHDA and CDR2 SQIVND (reference sequence). The CDR3 totals 14 residues. This CDR3 reads CASSIFGMNTEAFF. The CDR3 nucleotides read TGTGCCAGTAGTATCTTTGGCATGAACACTGAAGCTTTCTTT.

This chain links TRBV9 with TRBJ2-5; perhaps TRBD2 as D (5 bases). The CDR3 is 16 residues long. V was trimmed by 3 bases and J by 5 bases, leaving 20 bases between them. Germline CDR1 reads SGDLS; CDR2 reads YYNGEE. CDR3 coding DNA: TGTGCCAGCAGCGCCCCCCTCGAGGGCCAACGGGAGACCCAGTACTTC. Protein product: CASSAPLEGQRETQYF.

This clonotype was seen at least ten times. V gene TRBV7-2 combines with J gene TRBJ2-3; TRBD1 agrees at 7 bases. V lost 3 bases to trimming and J lost 0 bases; unmatched junction nucleotides: 3. Germline CDR1 and CDR2: SGHTA and FQGNSA. The CDR3 is 15 amino acids. CDR3 region: CASSFSTGSTDTQYF. The DNA of the CDR3 is TGTGCCAGCAGCTTCTCGACAGGGAGCACAGATACGCAGTATTTT. The full variable domain, its missing parts supplied by reference TRBV7-2 and TRBJ2-3, is GAGVSQSPSNKVTEKGKDVELRCDPISGHTALYWYRQSLGQGLEFLIYFQGNSAPDKSGLPSDRFSAERTGGSVSTLTIQRTQQEDSAVYLCASSFSTGSTDTQYFGPGTRLTVL.

V and J are TRBV6-6 and TRBJ2-2, with TRBD1 matching 8 bases. Per the germline V gene, CDR1 is MNHNY and CDR2 is SVGAGI (reference sequence). The CDR3 runs 16 residues. V lost 0 bases and J lost 5; bases outside the gene matches: 5. The CDR3 sequence: CASSYSGRGQTGELFF. The CDR3, as DNA: TGTGCCAGCAGTTACTCGGGCAGGGGGCAGACCGGGGAGCTGTTTTTT.

The sample holds many counts of this clonotype. This rearrangement joins TRBV7-2 to TRBJ1-6; 7 bases align to TRBD1. This CDR3 is 16 amino acids long. V was clipped by 8 bases and J by 2 bases; unmatched bases: 9. Looked up from germline, CDR1 is SGHTA and CDR2 is FQGNSA. The chain's CDR3 is CASETTGEPYNSPLHF. DNA of the CDR3: TGTGCCAGCGAGACAACAGGGGAACCCTATAATTCACCCCTCCACTTT.

The table lists this clonotype with many counts. The DNA for the CDR3 is TGTGCCAGCAGCGCCGACGGGATCGAGCAGTACTTC. Its translation: CASSADGIEQYF. The V call is TRBV7-2, the J call TRBJ2-7, with D perhaps matching TRBD2 (5 bases). The germline gives CDR1 SGHTA, CDR2 FQGNSA. Trimming removed 5 bases from V and 6 bases from J, with 11 bases in between. CDR3 size: 12 residues.

The chain combines TRBV6-2 or TRBV6-3 with TRBJ1-4, with no clear D. V lost 4 bases and J lost 0, with 12 bases in between. The CDR3 contains 16 residues. The germline gives CDR1 MNHEY, CDR2 SVGEGT. The CDR3 region is CASSFDPTATNEKLFF. The CDR3 region has the DNA TGTGCCAGCAGTTTTGATCCGACTGCAACTAATGAAAAACTGTTTTTT.

This clonotype has only one observation. In nucleotides, the CDR3 is TGTGCCAGCCCCAAGCGACAGCCCCTGGACAGCAATCAGCCCCAGCATTTT. The encoded protein is CASPKRQPLDSNQPQHF. The rearrangement links TRBV6-1 to TRBJ1-5, with TRBD1 as a possible D gene (5 bases). The CDR3 spans 17 residues. CDR1 is MNHNS and CDR2 is SASEGT in the germline V gene. The germline V and J ends were trimmed by 8 bases and 1 base, with 21 bases remaining between them.